A selection of T cell receptor beta chains follows, all from one sample in a study of blood T cell repertoires in COVID-19. Sequencing was performed with immunoSEQ multiplex PCR; in TCRdb, only in-frame clones are kept and a portion is missing. Here the sample spans about 140,000 clones, around nine tenths being singletons. Sequencing was performed on peripheral blood. The origin of the receptors is a woman aged 45 to 65 with acute or convalescent COVID-19. CDR3s include the opening cysteine and the closing phenylalanine or tryptophan. D genes are given only for firm matches. The size of a clone is reported for some rows only, either as once, few or many, or as a class for expanded clones.

d_gene	v_gene	j_gene	abundance	CDR3nt	CDR3aa
.	TRBV18	TRBJ1-5	.	TGTGCCAGCTCTCGCGAGGATATAAGCAATCAGCCCCAGCATTTT	CASSREDISNQPQHF
.	TRBV5-1	TRBJ2-2	.	TGCGCCAGCAGCCCCGGGACACAGAACACCGGGGAGCTGTTTTTT	CASSPGTQNTGELFF
TRBD2	TRBV27	TRBJ2-2	.	TGTGCCAGCAGTACACGGGGGACTATACATGCCGGGGAGCTGTTTTTT	CASSTRGTIHAGELFF
.	TRBV3-1/TRBV3-2	TRBJ2-7	once	TGTGCCAGCAGCCAAGACGGTAGGAGCGAGCAGTACTTC	CASSQDGRSEQYF
.	TRBV6-4	TRBJ1-2	.	TGTGCCAGCAGTGACTCGGGGGGAAGGGATGGCTACACCTTC	CASSDSGGRDGYTF
TRBD1	TRBV30	TRBJ1-6	.	TGTGCCTGGAGTCTCTCAGGGGGCGGTTCACCCCTCCACTTT	CAWSLSGGGSPLHF
.	TRBV12-1	TRBJ2-7	.	TGTGCCAGCATCCAAAGGGGTTACGAGCAGTACTTC	CASIQRGYEQYF
.	TRBV6-2/TRBV6-3	TRBJ1-2	few	TGTGCCAGCAGTTATAAGGGGCCAGGCTACACCTTC	CASSYKGPGYTF
TRBD2	TRBV6-2/TRBV6-3	TRBJ2-7	.	TGTGCCAGCAGTTACCCGGGACTAGCGACAGGGAGTCCCCGGGAGCAGTACTTC	CASSYPGLATGSPREQYF
.	TRBV5-1	TRBJ2-7	once	TGCGCCAGCAGCTTAGCTCCAGGGGACCACGAGCAGTACTTC	CASSLAPGDHEQYF
TRBD1	TRBV29-1	TRBJ1-5	.	TGCAGCGTAGCGGGACAGGGGGATCAGCCCCAGCATTTT	CSVAGQGDQPQHF
.	TRBV4-1	TRBJ1-2	.	TGCGCCAGCAGCCAAGATCGTCAGGCAAACTATGGCTACACCTTC	CASSQDRQANYGYTF
TRBD1	TRBV5-8	TRBJ2-5	.	TGTGCCAGCAGCTCGGGACAGAGTCAAGAGACCCAGTACTTC	CASSSGQSQETQYF
TRBD1	TRBV15	TRBJ2-1	.	TGTGCCACCAACAAGGACAGGGGGCTGGGTGAGCAGTTCTTC	CATNKDRGLGEQFF
TRBD1	TRBV18	TRBJ1-2	few	TGTGCCAGCTCACCAGCAGGGACAGGGGATGGCTACACCTTC	CASSPAGTGDGYTF